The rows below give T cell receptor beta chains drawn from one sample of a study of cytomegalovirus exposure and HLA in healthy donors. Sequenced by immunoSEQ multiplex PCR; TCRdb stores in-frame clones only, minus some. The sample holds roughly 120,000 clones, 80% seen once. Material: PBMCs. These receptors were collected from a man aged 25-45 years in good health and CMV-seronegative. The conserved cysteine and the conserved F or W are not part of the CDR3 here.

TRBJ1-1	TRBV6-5	ASSRTPGDTEAF
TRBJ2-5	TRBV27	ASSSGTSGRQTQY
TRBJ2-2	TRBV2	ASSGGLAGVTGELF
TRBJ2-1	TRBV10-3	AISESDNEQF
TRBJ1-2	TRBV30	ACKIQGYPGYT
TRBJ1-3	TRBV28	ASTGGGSGNTIY
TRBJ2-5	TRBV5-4	ASSWGTGVQETQY
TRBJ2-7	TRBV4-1	ASSQGILAGGVGEQY
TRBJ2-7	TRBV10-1	ASSESGTRAYEQY
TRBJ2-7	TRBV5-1	ASSFRDRGRDEQY
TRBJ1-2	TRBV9	ASSPRSGILSGYT
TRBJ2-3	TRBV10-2	ASRRRTSAITDTQY
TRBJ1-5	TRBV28	ASSLIGGVDGTDQPQH
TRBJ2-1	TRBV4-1	ASSPGGLADIYNEQF
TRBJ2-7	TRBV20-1	SASRWEQY
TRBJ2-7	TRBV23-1	ASSQQTAGAREQY
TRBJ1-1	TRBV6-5	ASRAPGSVTEAF
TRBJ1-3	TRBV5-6	ASSFEEISGNTIY
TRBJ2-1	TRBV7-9	ASSPIATSYNEQF
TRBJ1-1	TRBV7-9	ASSLQGAGTEAF
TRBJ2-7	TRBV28	ASSLIGEGSYEQY
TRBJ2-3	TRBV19	ASSIDGPGITDTQY
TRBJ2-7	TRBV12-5	ASGPGQGVYEQY
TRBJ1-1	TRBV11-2	ASSFPVGMNTEAF
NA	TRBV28	ASNRQGAPYEQY
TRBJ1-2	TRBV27	ASSGQGGGYP
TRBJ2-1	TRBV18	ASSQSGGTLYNEQF
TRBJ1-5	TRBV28	ASSARVGNQPQH
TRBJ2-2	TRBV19	ASSPLTGPDGELF
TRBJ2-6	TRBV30	AWGSYSSGANVLT
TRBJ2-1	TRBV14	ASSPEPLLYNEQF
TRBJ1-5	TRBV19	ASQERGNNQPQH
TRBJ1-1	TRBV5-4	ASSFQAGVMTEAF
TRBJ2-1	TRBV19	ASSDPGGRSSNEQF
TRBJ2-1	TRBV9	ASSVGMVSGGNEQF
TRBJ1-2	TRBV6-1	ATDRDRNYGYP
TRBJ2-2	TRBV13	ASSLAGQGAGELF
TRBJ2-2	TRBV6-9	ASSYHQGTGELF
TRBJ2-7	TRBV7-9	ASSGTGVSHEQY
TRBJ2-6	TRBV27	ASSLVSSGANVLT
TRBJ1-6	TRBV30	ALGDRNSPLH
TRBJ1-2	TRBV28	ASRPGQESYGYT
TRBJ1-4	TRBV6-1	ASSEAKDRGRTDEKLF
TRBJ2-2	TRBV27	ASSFLAGDLVYTGELF
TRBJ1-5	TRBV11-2	ASSLGTGHSNQPQH
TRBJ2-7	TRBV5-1	ASSLVAGSYEQY
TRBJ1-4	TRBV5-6	ASSSYGSYNEKLF
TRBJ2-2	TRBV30	AWSVRGNGELF
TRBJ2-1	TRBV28	ASTSGTTYNEQF